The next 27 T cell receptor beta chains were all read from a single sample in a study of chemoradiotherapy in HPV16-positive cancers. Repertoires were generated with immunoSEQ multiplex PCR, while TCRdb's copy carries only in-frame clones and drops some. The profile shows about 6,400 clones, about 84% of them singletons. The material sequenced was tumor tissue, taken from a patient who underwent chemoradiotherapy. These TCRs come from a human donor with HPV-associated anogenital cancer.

CDR3 residues: CASSDGSGGSTDTQYF. The CDR3 coding sequence is TGTGCCAGCAGTGACGGGAGCGGGGGTAGCACAGATACGCAGTATTTT. The V and J genes are TRBV6-4 and TRBJ2-3, with 8 bases fitting TRBD2. The CDR3 runs to 16 residues. Germline V CDR1 and CDR2: MRHNA, SNTAGT. The trim removed 2 bases at V and 0 bases at J, leaving 4 bases unmatched.

The CDR3 DNA sequence: TGTGCCAGTACGTCGGATCAGGGAATAGGCAATCAGCCCCAGCATTTT. It encodes CASTSDQGIGNQPQHF. The chain has TRBV19 and TRBJ1-5; TRBD1 is a possible D gene (5 bases). The CDR3 sequence is 16 residues long. V dropped 7 bases and J dropped 2 bases, with 18 bases sitting between them. Germline assignment: CDR1 LNHDA and CDR2 SQIVND (reference sequence).

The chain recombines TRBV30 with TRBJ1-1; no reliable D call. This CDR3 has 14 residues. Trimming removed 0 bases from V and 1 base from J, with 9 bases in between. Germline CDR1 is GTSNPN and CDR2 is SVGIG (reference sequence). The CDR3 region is CAWSVVAENTEAFF. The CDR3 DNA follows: TGTGCCTGGAGTGTAGTGGCGGAGAACACTGAAGCTTTCTTT.

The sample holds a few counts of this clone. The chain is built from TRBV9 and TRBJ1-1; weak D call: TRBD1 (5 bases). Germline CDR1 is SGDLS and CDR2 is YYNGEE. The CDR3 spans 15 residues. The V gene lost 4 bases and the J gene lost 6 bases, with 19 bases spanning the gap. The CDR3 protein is CASSPGTLGESEAFF. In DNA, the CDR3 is TGTGCCAGCAGCCCCGGGACCTTGGGGGAGTCTGAAGCTTTCTTT.

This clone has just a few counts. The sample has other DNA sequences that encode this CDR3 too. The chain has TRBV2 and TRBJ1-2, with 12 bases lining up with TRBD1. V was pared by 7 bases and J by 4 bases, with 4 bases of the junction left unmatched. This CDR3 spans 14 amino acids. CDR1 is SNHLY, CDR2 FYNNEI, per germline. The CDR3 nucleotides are TGTGCCAGCACTCCGGGACAGGGGGCCTATGGCTACACCTTC. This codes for CASTPGQGAYGYTF. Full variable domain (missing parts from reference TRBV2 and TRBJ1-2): EPEVTQTPSHQVTQMGQEVILRCVPISNHLYFYWYRQILGQKVEFLVSFYNNEISEKSEIFDDQFSVERPDGSNFTLKIRSTKLEDSAMYFCASTPGQGAYGYTFGSGTRLTVV.

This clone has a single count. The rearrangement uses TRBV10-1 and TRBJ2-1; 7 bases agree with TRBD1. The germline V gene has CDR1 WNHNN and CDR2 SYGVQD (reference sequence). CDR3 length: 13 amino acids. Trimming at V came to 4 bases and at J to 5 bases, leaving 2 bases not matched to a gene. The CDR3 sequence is CASSGGQHNEQFF. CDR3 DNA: TGCGCCAGCAGTGGGGGACAGCACAATGAGCAGTTCTTC.

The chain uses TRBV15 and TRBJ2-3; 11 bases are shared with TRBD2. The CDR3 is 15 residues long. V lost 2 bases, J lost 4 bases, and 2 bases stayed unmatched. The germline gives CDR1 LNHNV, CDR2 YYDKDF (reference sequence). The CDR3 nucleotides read TGTGCCACCAGCAGAACTAGCGGGGGCGCAGATACGCAGTATTTT. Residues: CATSRTSGGADTQYF.

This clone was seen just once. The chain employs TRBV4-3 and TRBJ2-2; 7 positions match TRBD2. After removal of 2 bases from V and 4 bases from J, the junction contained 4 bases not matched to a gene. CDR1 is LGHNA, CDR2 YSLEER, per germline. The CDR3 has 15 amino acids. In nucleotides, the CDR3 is TGCGCCAGCAGCCAATCCCAGCGGGGCACCGGGGAGCTGTTTTTT. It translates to CASSQSQRGTGELFF.

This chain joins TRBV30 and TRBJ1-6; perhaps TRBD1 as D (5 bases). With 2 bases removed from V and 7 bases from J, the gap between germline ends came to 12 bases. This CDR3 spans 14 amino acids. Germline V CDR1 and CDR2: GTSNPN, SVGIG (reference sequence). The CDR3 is CAWSTGPENSPLHF. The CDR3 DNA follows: TGTGCCTGGAGTACGGGACCGGAGAATTCACCCCTCCACTTT.

The CDR3 here is CASSLDRQGSEQYF. The CDR3 DNA is TGTGCCAGCAGCTTAGACCGACAGGGGAGCGAGCAGTACTTC. The chain combines TRBV11-2 with TRBJ2-7; TRBD1 matches at 8 bases. The CDR3 is made up of 14 amino acids. V dropped 0 bases and J dropped 6; count of bases not matched to a gene: 4. Per germline, CDR1 SGHAT and CDR2 FQNNGV.

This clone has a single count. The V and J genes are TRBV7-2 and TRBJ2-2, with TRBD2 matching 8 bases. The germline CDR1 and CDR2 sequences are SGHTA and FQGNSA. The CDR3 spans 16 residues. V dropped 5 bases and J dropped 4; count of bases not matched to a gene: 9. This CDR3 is CASSGTGTRPTGELFF. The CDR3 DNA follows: TGTGCCAGCAGCGGTACCGGGACTAGGCCCACCGGGGAGCTGTTTTTT.

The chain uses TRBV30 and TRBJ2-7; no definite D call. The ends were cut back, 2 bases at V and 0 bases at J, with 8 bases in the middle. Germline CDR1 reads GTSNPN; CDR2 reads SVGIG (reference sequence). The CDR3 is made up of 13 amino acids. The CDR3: CAWSKDSSYEQYF. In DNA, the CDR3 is TGTGCCTGGAGTAAAGACTCCTCCTACGAGCAGTACTTC. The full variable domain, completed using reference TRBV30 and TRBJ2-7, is SQTIHQWPATLVQPVGSPLSLECTVEGTSNPNLYWYRQAAGRGLQLLFYSVGIGQISSEVPQNLSASRPQDRQFILSSKKLLLSDSGFYLCAWSKDSSYEQYFGPGTRLTVT.

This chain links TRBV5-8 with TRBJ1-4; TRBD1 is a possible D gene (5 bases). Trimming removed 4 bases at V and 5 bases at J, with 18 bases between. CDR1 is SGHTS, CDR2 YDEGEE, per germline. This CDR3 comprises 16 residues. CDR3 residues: CASSVVQTGENEKLFF. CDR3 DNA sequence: TGTGCCAGCAGCGTCGTTCAAACAGGAGAGAATGAAAAACTGTTTTTT.

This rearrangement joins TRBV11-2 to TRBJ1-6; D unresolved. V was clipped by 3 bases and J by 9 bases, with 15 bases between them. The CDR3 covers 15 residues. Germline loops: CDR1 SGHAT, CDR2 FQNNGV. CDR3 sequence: CASSLAVGTSSPLHF. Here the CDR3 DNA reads TGTGCCAGCAGCTTGGCTGTAGGTACCAGTTCACCCCTCCACTTT.

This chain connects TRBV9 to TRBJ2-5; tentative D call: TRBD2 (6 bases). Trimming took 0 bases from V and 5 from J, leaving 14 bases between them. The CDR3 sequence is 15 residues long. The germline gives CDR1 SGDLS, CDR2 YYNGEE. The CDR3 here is CASSVEWGVGETQYF. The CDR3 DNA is TGTGCCAGCAGCGTAGAATGGGGGGTTGGGGAGACCCAGTACTTC.

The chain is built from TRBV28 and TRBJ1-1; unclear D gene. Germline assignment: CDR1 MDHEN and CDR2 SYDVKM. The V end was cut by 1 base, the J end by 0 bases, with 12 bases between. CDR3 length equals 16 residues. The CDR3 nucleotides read TGTGCCAGCAGTTTATCAGACACCCTTCTGAACACTGAAGCTTTCTTT. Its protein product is CASSLSDTLLNTEAFF.

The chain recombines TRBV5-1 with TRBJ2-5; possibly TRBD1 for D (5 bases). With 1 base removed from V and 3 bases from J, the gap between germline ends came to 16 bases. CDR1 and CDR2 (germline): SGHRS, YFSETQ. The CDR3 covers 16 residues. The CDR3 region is CASSLFPTTAKETQYF. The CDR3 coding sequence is TGCGCCAGCAGCTTGTTTCCCACGACAGCCAAAGAGACCCAGTACTTC.

CDR3 residues: CASSQLLGPGELFF. The CDR3 DNA follows: TGCGCCAGCAGCCAGCTTTTGGGGCCCGGGGAGCTGTTTTTT. V is TRBV4-3 and J is TRBJ2-2; TRBD1 is a possible D gene (5 bases). The V and J ends lost 3 bases and 6 bases respectively, with 11 bases between them. The CDR3 length is 14 residues. The V gene's germline CDR1 is LGHNA and CDR2 YSLEER.

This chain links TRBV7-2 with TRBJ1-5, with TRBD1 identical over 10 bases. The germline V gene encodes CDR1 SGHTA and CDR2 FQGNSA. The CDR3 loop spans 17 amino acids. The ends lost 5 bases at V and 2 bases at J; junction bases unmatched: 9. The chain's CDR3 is CASSISETGGRNQPQHF. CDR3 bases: TGTGCCAGCAGCATTTCAGAGACAGGGGGCCGCAATCAGCCCCAGCATTTT.

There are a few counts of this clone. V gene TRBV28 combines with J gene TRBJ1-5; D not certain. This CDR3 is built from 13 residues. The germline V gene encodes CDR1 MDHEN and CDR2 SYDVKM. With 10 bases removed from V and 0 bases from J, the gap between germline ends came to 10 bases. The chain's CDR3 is CATQRFSNQPQHF. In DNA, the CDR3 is TGTGCCACCCAGCGGTTTAGCAATCAGCCCCAGCATTTT. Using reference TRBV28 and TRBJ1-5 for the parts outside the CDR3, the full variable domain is DVKVTQSSRYLVKRTGEKVFLECVQDMDHENMFWYRQDPGLGLRLIYFSYDVKMKEKGDIPEGYSVSREKKERFSLILESASTNQTSMYLCATQRFSNQPQHFGDGTRLSIL.

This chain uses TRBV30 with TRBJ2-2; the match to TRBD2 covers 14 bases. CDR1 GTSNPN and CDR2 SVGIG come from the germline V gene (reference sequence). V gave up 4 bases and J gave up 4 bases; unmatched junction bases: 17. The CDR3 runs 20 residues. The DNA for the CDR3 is TGTGCCTGGATCGGTGGTAGACTAGCGGGGGGGCTGATCGGCACCGGGGAGCTGTTTTTT. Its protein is CAWIGGRLAGGLIGTGELFF.

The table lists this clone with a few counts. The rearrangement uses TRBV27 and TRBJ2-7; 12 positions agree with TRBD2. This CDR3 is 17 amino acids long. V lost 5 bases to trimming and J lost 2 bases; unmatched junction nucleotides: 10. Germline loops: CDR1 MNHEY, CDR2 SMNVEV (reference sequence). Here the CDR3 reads CASSPWTSGTPPYEQYF. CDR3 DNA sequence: TGTGCCAGCAGTCCCTGGACTAGCGGGACCCCACCCTACGAGCAGTACTTC.

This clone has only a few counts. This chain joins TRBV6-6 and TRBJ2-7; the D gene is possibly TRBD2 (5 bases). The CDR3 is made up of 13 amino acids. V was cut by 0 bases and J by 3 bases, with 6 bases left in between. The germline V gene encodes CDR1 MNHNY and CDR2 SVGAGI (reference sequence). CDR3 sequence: CASSYSEGYEQYF. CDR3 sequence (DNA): TGTGCCAGCAGTTACTCCGAGGGCTACGAGCAGTACTTC.

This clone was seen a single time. CDR3 amino acids: CASLRLEGTEAFF. In nucleotides, the CDR3 is TGTGCCAGCTTGCGACTTGAGGGCACTGAAGCTTTCTTT. The rearrangement uses TRBV18 and TRBJ1-1; D is undetermined. Germline V gene sequence: CDR1 KGHSH, CDR2 LQKENI. This CDR3 region has 13 residues. Deletions cut 7 bases from V and 4 bases from J, with 13 bases between.

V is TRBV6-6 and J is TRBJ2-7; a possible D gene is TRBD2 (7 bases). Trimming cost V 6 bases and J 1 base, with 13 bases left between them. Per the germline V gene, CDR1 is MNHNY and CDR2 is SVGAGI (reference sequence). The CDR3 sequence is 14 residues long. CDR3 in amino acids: CASRSGGQSYEQYF. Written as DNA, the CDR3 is TGTGCCAGCAGATCCGGGGGGCAGTCCTACGAGCAGTACTTC.

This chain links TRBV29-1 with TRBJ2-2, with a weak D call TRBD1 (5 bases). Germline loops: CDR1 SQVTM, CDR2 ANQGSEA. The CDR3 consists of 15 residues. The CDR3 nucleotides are TGCGGAATTATAGCAGGGCCGTCGAACACCGGGGAGCTGTTTTTT. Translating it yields CGIIAGPSNTGELFF.

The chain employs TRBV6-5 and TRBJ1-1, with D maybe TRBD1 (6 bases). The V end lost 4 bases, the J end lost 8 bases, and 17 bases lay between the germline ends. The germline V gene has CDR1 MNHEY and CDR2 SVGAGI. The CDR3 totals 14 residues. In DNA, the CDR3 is TGTGCCAGCAGTTCCTCGGTTTCCACAGGGGAAGCTTTCTTT. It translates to CASSSSVSTGEAFF.